This T cell receptor (beta chain) appears in the sequencing data of a study of blood T cell repertoires in COVID-19. Background on the study: The United States, Italy and Spain supplied acute and convalescent COVID-19 samples. Nucleic acid was either cDNA or gDNA, and it came from T cells, B-cell-depleted T cells, or PBMCs.

The authors' processing: For nucleated cells, counts were estimated from reference gene primer amplification. Some clones are missing from TCRdb's copy, which holds only in-frame ones; the method was immunoSEQ multiplex PCR. D and trimming come from the DNA, and the V and J calls and clone size come from that table. This sample has around 110,000 clones, with about 82% found just once. The germline gives CDR1 LNHDA, CDR2 SQIVND (reference sequence). The V gene lost 7 bases and the J gene lost 1 base, with 13 bases spanning the gap. This CDR3 region has 14 residues. Sequenced material: peripheral blood. The origin of this receptor is a man aged 55 to 70 with active or convalescent COVID-19. The chain is built from TRBV19 and TRBJ1-1; possible D gene TRBD1, 6 bases. Here the CDR3 reads CASTRGQRNTEAFF. CDR3 sequence (DNA): TGTGCCAGTACCAGGGGCCAGAGGAACACTGAAGCTTTCTTT. The full variable domain, with the rest looked up from reference TRBV19 and TRBJ1-1, is DGGITQSPKYLFRKEGQNVTLSCEQNLNHDAMYWYRQDPGQGLRLIYYSQIVNDFQKGDIAEGYSVSREKKESFPLTVTSAQKNPTAFYLCASTRGQRNTEAFFGQGTRLTVV.